This entry is about one T cell receptor beta chain. Its antigen is unidentified. Germline and junction disagree at one end, which may indicate a read error. TCRdb re-analyzed the PCR reads through MiXCR. The sample includes tens of thousands of clones, about 24% of them seen just once. The data were obtained in a study of metastatic and nonmetastatic thyroid tumors. In the study overall: It was across blood and tumor or nodule tissue from malignant and benign thyroid patients that repertoires were compared.

CDR1 and CDR2 from the germline V gene are SGHAT and FQNNGV. The CDR3 runs 15 residues. Whole-study results and caveats: Benign nodules reportedly had significantly lower TCR beta diversity than malignant thyroid tumors in blood and tumor.

All patients were treatment-naive before thyroid surgery. Sequencing was carried out using blood. V is TRBV11-2 and J is TRBJ1-1, with a tentative D call TRBD1 (6 bases). The receptor's source is a female donor with papillary thyroid cancer or a benign thyroid nodule (not recorded which). Some clones in this sample may be carry-over from other donors' samples. DNA of the CDR3: TGTGCCAGCAGCACCGCCAGAGGACAGAACACTGAAACTTTCTTT. This translates into CASSTARGQNTETFF. Based on the CDR3 plus reference TRBV11-2 and TRBJ1-1, the full variable domain is EAGVAQSPRYKIIEKRQSVAFWCNPISGHATLYWYQQILGQGPKLLIQFQNNGVVDDSQLPKDRFSAERLKGVDSTLKIQPAKLEDSAVYLCASSTARGQNTETFFGQGTRLTVV.